The 22 T cell receptor beta chains presented below share a single source sample, sequenced in a study of radiotherapy plus CTLA-4 blockade in lung cancer. TCRdb keeps only in-frame clones here, not all; method: immunoSEQ multiplex PCR. The repertoire holds just under 60,000 clones, with about 70% as singletons. The sample here was peripheral blood, taken from a patient treated with radiotherapy plus ipilimumab. Every receptor here comes from a human donor with non-small cell lung cancer whose response to radiotherapy plus ipilimumab could not be evaluated.

The chain couples TRBV7-7 to TRBJ2-7, with TRBD1 matching over 8 bases. Trimming at V came to 5 bases and at J to 6 bases, leaving 6 bases not matched to a gene. In germline, CDR1 is SSHAT, CDR2 FNYEAQ (reference sequence). The CDR3 is made up of 13 amino acids. The CDR3 loop is CASSPWTGREQYF. CDR3 coding DNA: TGTGCCAGCAGCCCTTGGACAGGGCGCGAGCAGTACTTC.

The chain combines TRBV6-5 with TRBJ1-1, with 7 bases matching TRBD1. Trimming took 6 bases from V and 5 from J; bases not matched to a gene: 3. CDR3 length: 12 amino acids. Germline CDR1 and CDR2: MNHEY and SVGAGI. The CDR3 DNA reads TGTGCCAGCAGCGGACAGGCAACTGAAGCTTTCTTT. Its protein product is CASSGQATEAFF.

The chain recombines TRBV28 with TRBJ2-1; maybe TRBD2 (7 bases). CDR1 and CDR2 from the germline V gene are MDHEN and SYDVKM. V lost 6 bases and J 0 bases, leaving 21 bases between the germline ends. This CDR3 has 18 residues. The CDR3 nucleotides read TGTGCCAGCAGGCGTGCCCGGGACGGGGGGCTCTCCTACAATGAGCAGTTCTTC. Translated, it gives CASRRARDGGLSYNEQFF. Together with reference TRBV28 and TRBJ2-1, the CDR3 gives the full variable domain: DVKVTQSSRYLVKRTGEKVFLECVQDMDHENMFWYRQDPGLGLRLIYFSYDVKMKEKGDIPEGYSVSREKKERFSLILESASTNQTSMYLCASRRARDGGLSYNEQFFGPGTRLTVL.

This chain links TRBV7-9 with TRBJ2-1, with D possibly being TRBD1 (6 bases). The V gene's germline CDR1 is SEHNR and CDR2 FQNEAQ (reference sequence). The CDR3 extends over 12 amino acids. The V end was cut by 5 bases, the J end by 10 bases, with 12 bases between. CDR3 residues: CASSPGAREQFF. The CDR3 DNA sequence: TGTGCCAGCAGCCCAGGGGCCAGAGAGCAGTTCTTC.

This chain joins TRBV4-1 and TRBJ2-3; D might be TRBD2 (6 bases). The germline V gene encodes CDR1 MGHRA and CDR2 YSYEKL. This CDR3 spans 13 amino acids. V dropped 0 bases and J dropped 11 bases, with 12 bases sitting between them. The CDR3 DNA sequence: TGCGCCAGCAGCCAAGATTCCTGGGGAGGGCAGTATTTT. This gives the protein CASSQDSWGGQYF.

By share of the sample, this clone is medium-sized. The V and J genes are TRBV28 and TRBJ2-7; 8 bases agree with TRBD1. Per germline, CDR1 MDHEN and CDR2 SYDVKM. The V segment lost 7 bases and the J segment 6 bases; nucleotides outside the gene matches: 8. The CDR3 sequence is 13 residues long. The CDR3 nucleotides read TGTGCCAGCACGGGGCAGGGGGCGGTCGAGCAGTACTTC. Its protein product is CASTGQGAVEQYF.

This chain connects TRBV28 to TRBJ2-5; the match to TRBD1 covers 9 bases. This CDR3 is 14 amino acids long. CDR1 MDHEN and CDR2 SYDVKM come from the germline V gene. V shed 10 bases, J shed 3 bases, and the junction held 9 bases outside the gene matches. The CDR3, as DNA: TGTGCCACCTCGGACAGGGGCCTGGAAGAGACCCAGTACTTC. Translation: CATSDRGLEETQYF.

The chain links TRBV5-8 to TRBJ2-7, with D tentatively TRBD1 (6 bases). The length of the CDR3 is 13 residues. Trimming removed 3 bases at V and 6 bases at J, with 13 bases between. Germline CDR1 is SGHTS and CDR2 is YDEGEE. The chain's CDR3 is CASSWGQVGEQYF. Written as DNA, the CDR3 is TGTGCCAGCAGCTGGGGGCAGGTGGGCGAGCAGTACTTC.

The chain is built from TRBV6-6 and TRBJ1-5, with 7 nucleotides matching TRBD1. Looked up from germline, CDR1 is MNHNY and CDR2 is SVGAGI (reference sequence). This CDR3 is built from 15 residues. The trim removed 2 bases at V and 2 bases at J, leaving 3 bases unmatched. CDR3 loop: CASSYGTAGNQPQHF. The DNA of the CDR3 is TGTGCCAGCAGTTACGGGACAGCGGGCAATCAGCCCCAGCATTTT.

J is TRBJ2-2 and V is TRBV5-6, with TRBD2 matching 9 bases. Germline-derived CDR1 and CDR2 are SGHDT and YYEEEE. The V gene end was trimmed by 5 bases and the J gene end by 5 bases; junction bases not matched to a gene: 4. The CDR3 runs 14 residues. The CDR3 protein is CASSSTSGTGELFF. The DNA for the CDR3 is TGTGCCAGCAGTTCTACTAGCGGGACCGGGGAGCTGTTTTTT.

The V gene is TRBV5-4, the J gene TRBJ2-5; 16 positions match TRBD2. The J call is in doubt because the DNA end fits TRBJ2-7 better. The CDR3 extends over 16 amino acids. CDR1 SGHNT and CDR2 YYREEE come from the germline V gene (reference sequence). The CDR3 spells CASSPGLAGGQREQYF. CDR3 sequence (DNA): TGTGCCAGCAGCCCGGGACTAGCGGGGGGGCAGCGCGAGCAGTACTTC.

This clone was recorded a few times. V is TRBV6-5 and J is TRBJ1-1; 9 nucleotides align to TRBD1. Germline assignment: CDR1 MNHEY and CDR2 SVGAGI. J gave up 4 bases and V 6 bases, and 3 bases lay outside the gene matches. This CDR3 has 13 amino acids. The DNA of the CDR3 is TGTGCCAGCAGACCGGACAGGGGCACTGAAGCTTTCTTT. It specifies CASRPDRGTEAFF.

This clone was found a few times. The CDR3 is CASSLEAGVVTEAFF. The CDR3 DNA reads TGCGCCAGCAGCTTGGAGGCAGGGGTGGTCACTGAAGCTTTCTTT. The chain carries TRBV5-1 and TRBJ1-1, with D possibly being TRBD1 (6 bases). CDR3 length: 15 residues. Germline CDR1 reads SGHRS; CDR2 reads YFSETQ. V gave up 0 bases and J gave up 4 bases, with 13 bases separating them.

The chain uses TRBV4-2 and TRBJ2-1; 9 nucleotides agree with TRBD2. J lost 4 bases, V lost 1 base, and 2 bases had no gene match. This CDR3 is 15 amino acids long. Germline V gene lookup returns CDR1 LGHNA and CDR2 YNFKEQ. In DNA form, the CDR3 reads TGTGCCAGCAGCCAAGGTAGCGGGGGATACAATGAGCAGTTCTTC. It translates to CASSQGSGGYNEQFF.

This clone was picked up one time. The V call is TRBV13, the J call TRBJ2-1; 7 bases map to TRBD2. Trimming cost V 7 bases and J 2 bases; bases outside gene matches: 8. The V gene's germline CDR1 is PRHDT and CDR2 FYEKMQ (reference sequence). The length of the CDR3 is 15 residues. The CDR3 coding sequence is TGTGCCAGCACCCCTGGCGGGAGCCCCTACAATGAGCAGTTCTTC. This gives the protein CASTPGGSPYNEQFF.

The rearrangement links TRBV2 to TRBJ2-7, with 8 bases that match TRBD1. V dropped 7 bases and J dropped 3; count of bases not matched to a gene: 5. The V gene's germline CDR1 is SNHLY and CDR2 FYNNEI. The CDR3 is made up of 13 amino acids. As DNA, the CDR3 is TGTGCCAGCACGTTTGGGACAGGCTACGAGCAGTACTTC. Its translation: CASTFGTGYEQYF.

In its sample, this clone was seen a few times. The CDR3 reads CASRKREGEDTQYF. The CDR3 nucleotides are TGCGCCAGCAGGAAGAGGGAGGGAGAAGATACGCAGTATTTT. The chain employs TRBV5-1 and TRBJ2-3; 7 bases fit TRBD2. CDR1 is SGHRS and CDR2 is YFSETQ in the germline V gene. CDR3 size: 14 residues. Trimming cost V 5 bases and J 5 bases; bases outside gene matches: 8.

V gene TRBV6-5 combines with J gene TRBJ1-4, with TRBD1 as a possible D gene (5 bases). This CDR3 contains 14 residues. Trimming stripped 6 bases from V and 7 bases from J, with 15 bases between. The V gene's germline CDR1 is MNHEY and CDR2 SVGAGI. DNA for the CDR3: TGTGCCAGCAGCCCCGACAGACTCAGTGAAAAACTGTTTTTT. It specifies CASSPDRLSEKLFF.

V and J are TRBV7-8 and TRBJ2-2; TRBD2 matches at 8 bases. The V segment lost 5 bases and the J segment 2 bases; nucleotides outside the gene matches: 7. Germline CDR1 reads SGHVS; CDR2 reads FQNEAQ. This CDR3 comprises 16 residues. The CDR3 DNA reads TGTGCCAGCAGCATCGGGACTAGAAGCAACACCGGGGAGCTGTTTTTT. The encoded protein is CASSIGTRSNTGELFF.

V usage is TRBV5-1 and J usage is TRBJ2-7; TRBD2 agrees at 9 bases. V dropped 1 base and J dropped 0; count of bases not matched to a gene: 8. Germline V CDR1 and CDR2: SGHRS, YFSETQ. This CDR3 has 17 amino acids. The CDR3 region has the DNA TGCGCCAGCAGCTTGACGGGTTTGACTAGCGGCTCCTACGAGCAGTACTTC. Amino acids: CASSLTGLTSGSYEQYF.

This clone occurred once. The gene calls are TRBV25-1 and TRBJ2-3; D gene unclear. This CDR3 contains 17 residues. Trimming cost V 3 bases and J 0 bases, with 16 bases left between them. The germline CDR1 and CDR2 sequences are MGHDK and SYGVNS. For the CDR3, the DNA is TGTGCCAGCAGTGATACCGGTCCGAGCACGAGCACAGATACGCAGTATTTT. It specifies CASSDTGPSTSTDTQYF.

This clone occurred once. The rearrangement joins TRBV2 to TRBJ2-7; TRBD1 might be the D (5 bases). The CDR3 covers 14 residues. Trimming cost V 6 bases and J 9 bases, with 21 bases left between them. In germline, CDR1 is SNHLY, CDR2 FYNNEI. The CDR3: CASRRSVLGPVQYF. In DNA form, the CDR3 reads TGTGCCAGCAGGAGGAGCGTGTTGGGGCCGGTGCAGTACTTC.